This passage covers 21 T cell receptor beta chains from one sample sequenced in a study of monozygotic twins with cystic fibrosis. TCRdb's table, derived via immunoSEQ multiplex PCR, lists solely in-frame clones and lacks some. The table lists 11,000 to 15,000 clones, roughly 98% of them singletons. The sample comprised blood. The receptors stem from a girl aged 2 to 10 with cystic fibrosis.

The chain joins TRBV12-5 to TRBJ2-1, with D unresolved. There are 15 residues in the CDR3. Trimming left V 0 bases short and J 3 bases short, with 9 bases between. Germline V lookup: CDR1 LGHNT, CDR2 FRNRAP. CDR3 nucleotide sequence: TGTGCTAGTGGTTTGGTACACTCCTTCTACAATGAGCAGTTCTTC. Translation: CASGLVHSFYNEQFF.

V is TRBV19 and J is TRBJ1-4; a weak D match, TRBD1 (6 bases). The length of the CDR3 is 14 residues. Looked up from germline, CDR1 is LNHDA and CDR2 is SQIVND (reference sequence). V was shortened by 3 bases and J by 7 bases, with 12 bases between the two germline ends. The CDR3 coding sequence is TGTGCCAGTAGTATTGGGGGGCACGTTGAAAAACTGTTTTTT. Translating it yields CASSIGGHVEKLFF.

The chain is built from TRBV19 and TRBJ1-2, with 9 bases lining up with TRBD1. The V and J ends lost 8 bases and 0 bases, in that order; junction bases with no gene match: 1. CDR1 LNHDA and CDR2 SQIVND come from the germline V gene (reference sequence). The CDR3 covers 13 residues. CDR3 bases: TGTGCCAGTTGGGACAGGGCTAACTATGGCTACACCTTC. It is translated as CASWDRANYGYTF.

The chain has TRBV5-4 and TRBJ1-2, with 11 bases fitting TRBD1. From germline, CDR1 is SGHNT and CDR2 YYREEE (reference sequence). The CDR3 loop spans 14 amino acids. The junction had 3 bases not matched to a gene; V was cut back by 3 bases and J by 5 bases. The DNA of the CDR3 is TGTGCCAGCAGCTGGGGACAGGGGGTATATGGCTACACCTTC. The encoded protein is CASSWGQGVYGYTF.

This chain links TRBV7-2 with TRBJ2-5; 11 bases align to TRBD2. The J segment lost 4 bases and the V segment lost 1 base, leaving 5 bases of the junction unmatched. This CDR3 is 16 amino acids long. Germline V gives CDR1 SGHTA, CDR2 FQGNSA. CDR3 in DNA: TGTGCCAGCAGCTTAGGGCTAGCGGGAGGTTCAGAGACCCAGTACTTC. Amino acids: CASSLGLAGGSETQYF.

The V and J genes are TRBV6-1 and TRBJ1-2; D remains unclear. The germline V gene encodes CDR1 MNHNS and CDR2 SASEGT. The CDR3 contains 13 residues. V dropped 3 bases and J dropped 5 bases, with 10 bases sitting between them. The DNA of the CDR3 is TGTGCCAGCAGTGAGTGGGGATGGTATGGCTACACCTTC. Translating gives CASSEWGWYGYTF.

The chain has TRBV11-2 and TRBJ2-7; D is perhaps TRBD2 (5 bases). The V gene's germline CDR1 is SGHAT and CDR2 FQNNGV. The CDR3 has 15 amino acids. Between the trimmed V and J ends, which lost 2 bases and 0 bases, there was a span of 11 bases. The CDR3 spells CASSLSQRSSYEQYF. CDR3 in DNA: TGTGCCAGCAGCTTATCCCAGCGGAGCTCCTACGAGCAGTACTTC.

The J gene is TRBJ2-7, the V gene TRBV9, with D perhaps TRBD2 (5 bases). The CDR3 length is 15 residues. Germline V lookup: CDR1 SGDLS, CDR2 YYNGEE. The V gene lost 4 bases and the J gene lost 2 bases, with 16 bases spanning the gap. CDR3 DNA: TGTGCCAGCAGCCCCTCTGCGGGTATTACCTACGAGCAGTACTTC. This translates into CASSPSAGITYEQYF.

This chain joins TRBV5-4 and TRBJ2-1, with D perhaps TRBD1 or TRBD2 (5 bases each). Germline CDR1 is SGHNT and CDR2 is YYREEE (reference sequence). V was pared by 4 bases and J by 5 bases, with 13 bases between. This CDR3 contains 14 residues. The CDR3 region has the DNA TGTGCCAGCAGCCACGCCCGGGGCAACAATGAGCAGTTCTTC. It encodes CASSHARGNNEQFF.

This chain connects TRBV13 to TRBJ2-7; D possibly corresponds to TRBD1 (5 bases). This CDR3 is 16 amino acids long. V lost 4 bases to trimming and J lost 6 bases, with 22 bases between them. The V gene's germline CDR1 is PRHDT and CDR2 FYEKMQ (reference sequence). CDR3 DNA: TGTGCCAGCAGCTCAACCTCAATCACGACAGCTCGCGAGCAGTACTTC. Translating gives CASSSTSITTAREQYF.

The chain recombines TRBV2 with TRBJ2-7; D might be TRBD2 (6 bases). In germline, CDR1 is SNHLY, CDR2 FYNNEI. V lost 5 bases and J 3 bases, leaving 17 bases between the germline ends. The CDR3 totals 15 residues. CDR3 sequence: CASSTSNPIFYEQYF. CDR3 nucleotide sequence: TGTGCCAGCAGTACTAGCAACCCTATCTTCTACGAGCAGTACTTC.

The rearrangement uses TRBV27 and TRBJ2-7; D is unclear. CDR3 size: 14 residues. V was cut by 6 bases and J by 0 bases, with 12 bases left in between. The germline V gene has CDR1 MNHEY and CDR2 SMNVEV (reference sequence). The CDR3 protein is CASRSSAYSYEQYF. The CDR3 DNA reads TGTGCCAGCAGATCATCAGCGTACTCCTACGAGCAGTACTTC.

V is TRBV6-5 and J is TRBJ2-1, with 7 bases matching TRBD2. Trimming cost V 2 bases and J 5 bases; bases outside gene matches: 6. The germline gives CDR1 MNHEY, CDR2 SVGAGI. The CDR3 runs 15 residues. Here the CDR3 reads CASSYEREADNEQFF. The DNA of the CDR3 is TGTGCCAGCAGTTACGAACGGGAGGCGGACAATGAGCAGTTCTTC.

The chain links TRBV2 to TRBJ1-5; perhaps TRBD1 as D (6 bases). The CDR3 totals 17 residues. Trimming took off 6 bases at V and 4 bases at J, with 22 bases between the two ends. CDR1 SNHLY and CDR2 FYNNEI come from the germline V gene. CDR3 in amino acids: CASSLKRGGGENQPQHF. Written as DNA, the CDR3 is TGTGCCAGCAGCTTAAAGAGGGGAGGGGGTGAGAATCAGCCCCAGCATTTT.

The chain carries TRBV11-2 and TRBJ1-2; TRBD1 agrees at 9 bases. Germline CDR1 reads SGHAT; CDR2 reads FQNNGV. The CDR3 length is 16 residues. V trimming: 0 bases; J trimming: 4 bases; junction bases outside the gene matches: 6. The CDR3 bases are TGTGCCAGCAGCTTAGATGCAGGACAGGGGCTCTATGGCTACACCTTC. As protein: CASSLDAGQGLYGYTF.

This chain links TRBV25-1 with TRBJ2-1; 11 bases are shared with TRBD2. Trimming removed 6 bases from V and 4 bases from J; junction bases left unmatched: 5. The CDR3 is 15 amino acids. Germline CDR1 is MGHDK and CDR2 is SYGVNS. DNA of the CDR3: TGTGCCAGCAGGCTAGGGACTAGCGGATACAATGAGCAGTTCTTC. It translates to CASRLGTSGYNEQFF.

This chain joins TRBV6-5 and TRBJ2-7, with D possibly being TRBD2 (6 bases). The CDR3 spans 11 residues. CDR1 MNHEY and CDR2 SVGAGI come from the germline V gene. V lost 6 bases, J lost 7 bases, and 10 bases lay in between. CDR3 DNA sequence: TGTGCCAGCAGCTTCGCGGGAGAGCAGTACTTC. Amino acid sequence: CASSFAGEQYF.

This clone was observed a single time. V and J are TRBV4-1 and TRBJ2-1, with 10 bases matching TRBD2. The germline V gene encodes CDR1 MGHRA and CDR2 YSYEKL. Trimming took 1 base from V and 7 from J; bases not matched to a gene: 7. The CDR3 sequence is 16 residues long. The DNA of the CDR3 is TGCGCCAGCAGCCAAGTCGGGACTAGCGTAAAAAATGAGCAGTTCTTC. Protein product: CASSQVGTSVKNEQFF.

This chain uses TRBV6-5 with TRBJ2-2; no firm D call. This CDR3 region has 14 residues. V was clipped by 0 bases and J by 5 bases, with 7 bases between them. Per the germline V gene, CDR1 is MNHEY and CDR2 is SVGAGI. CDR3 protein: CASSYSMGTGELFF. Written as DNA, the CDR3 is TGTGCCAGCAGTTACTCGATGGGAACCGGGGAGCTGTTTTTT.

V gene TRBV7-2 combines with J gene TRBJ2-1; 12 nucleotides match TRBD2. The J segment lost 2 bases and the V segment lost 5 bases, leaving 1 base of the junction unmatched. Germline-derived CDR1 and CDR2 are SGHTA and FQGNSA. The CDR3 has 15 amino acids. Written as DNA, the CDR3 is TGTGCCAGCAGCGCTAGCGGGAGGGCCTACAATGAGCAGTTCTTC. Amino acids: CASSASGRAYNEQFF.

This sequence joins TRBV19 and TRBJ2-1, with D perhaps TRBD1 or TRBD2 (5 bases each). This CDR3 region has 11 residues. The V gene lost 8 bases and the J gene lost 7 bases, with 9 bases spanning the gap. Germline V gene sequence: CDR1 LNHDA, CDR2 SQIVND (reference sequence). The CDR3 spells CASRWGNEQFF. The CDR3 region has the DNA TGTGCCAGTCGATGGGGGAATGAGCAGTTCTTC.